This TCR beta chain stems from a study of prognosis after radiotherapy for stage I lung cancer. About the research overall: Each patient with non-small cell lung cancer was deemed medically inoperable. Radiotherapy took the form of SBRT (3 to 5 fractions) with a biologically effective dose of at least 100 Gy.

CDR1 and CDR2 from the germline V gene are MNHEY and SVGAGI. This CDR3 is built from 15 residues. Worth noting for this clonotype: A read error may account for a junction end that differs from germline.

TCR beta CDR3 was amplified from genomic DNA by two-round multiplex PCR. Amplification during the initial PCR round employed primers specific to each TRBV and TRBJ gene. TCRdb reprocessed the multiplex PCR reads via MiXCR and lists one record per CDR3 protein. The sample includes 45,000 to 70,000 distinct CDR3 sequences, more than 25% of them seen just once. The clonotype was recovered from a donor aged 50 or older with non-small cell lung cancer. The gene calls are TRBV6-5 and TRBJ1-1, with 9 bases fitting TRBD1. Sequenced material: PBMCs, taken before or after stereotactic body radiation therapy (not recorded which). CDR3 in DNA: TGTTCCAGCAGTTACCGACAGGGGGTAGGCACTGAAGCCTTCTTT. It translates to CSSSYRQGVGTEAFF.